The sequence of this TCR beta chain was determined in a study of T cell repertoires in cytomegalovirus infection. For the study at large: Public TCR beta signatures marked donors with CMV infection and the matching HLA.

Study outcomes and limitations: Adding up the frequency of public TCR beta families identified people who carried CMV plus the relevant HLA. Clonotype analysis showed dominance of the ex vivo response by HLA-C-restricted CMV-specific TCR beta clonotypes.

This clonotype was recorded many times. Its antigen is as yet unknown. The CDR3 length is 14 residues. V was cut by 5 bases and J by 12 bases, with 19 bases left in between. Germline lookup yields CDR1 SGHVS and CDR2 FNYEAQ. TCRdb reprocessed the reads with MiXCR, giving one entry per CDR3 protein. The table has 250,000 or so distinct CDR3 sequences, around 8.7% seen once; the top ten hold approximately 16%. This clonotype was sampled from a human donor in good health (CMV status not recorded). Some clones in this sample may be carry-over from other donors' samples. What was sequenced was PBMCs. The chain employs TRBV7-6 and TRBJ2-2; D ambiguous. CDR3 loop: CASSRQNAPEKLFF. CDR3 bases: TGTGCCAGCAGCCGTCAAAACGCCCCTGAAAAGCTGTTTTTT.